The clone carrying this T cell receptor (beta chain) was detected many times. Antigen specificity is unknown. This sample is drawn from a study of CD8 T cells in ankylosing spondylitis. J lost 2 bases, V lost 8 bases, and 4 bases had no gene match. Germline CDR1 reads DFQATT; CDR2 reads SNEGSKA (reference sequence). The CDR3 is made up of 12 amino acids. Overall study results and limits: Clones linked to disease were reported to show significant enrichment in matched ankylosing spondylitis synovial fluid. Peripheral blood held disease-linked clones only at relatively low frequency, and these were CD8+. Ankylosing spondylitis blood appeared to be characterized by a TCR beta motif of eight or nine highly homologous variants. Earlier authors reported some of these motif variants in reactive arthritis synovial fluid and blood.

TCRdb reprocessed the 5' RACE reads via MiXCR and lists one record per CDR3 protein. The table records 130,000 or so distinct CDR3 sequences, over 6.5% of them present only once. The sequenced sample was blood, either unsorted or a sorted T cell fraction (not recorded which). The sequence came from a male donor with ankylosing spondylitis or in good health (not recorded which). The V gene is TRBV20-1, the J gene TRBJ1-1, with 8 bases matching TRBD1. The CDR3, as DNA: TGCAGTTCCAGGGGGCCTAACACTGAAGCTTTCTTT. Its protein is CSSRGPNTEAFF.